The clone carrying this T cell receptor (beta chain) was found a few times. Time point indicated: sample taken at primary tumor resection. Donors were 55 to 75 untreated early-stage non-small cell lung cancer patients. Germline CDR1 reads MNHEY; CDR2 reads SVGEGT. The V segment lost 9 bases and the J segment 1 base; nucleotides outside the gene matches: 5. The CDR3 runs to 13 residues. This specimen belongs to a study of spatial heterogeneity in lung cancer. Each TCR cDNA molecule bore a unique molecular identifier. MiXCR, run by TCRdb on the 5' RACE reads, gives a single entry per CDR3 protein. The sample has about 80,000 distinct CDR3 sequences, 8% seen once; the top ten hold approximately 6.3%.

This sequence originates from a male donor with early-stage non-small cell lung cancer. V is TRBV6-2 or TRBV6-3 and J is TRBJ2-7; the match to TRBD1 covers 8 bases. The sequenced sample was PBMCs, obtained at surgery. For the CDR3, the DNA is TGTGCCAGGCTGACAGGGGTTTCCTACGAGCAGTACTTC. It specifies CARLTGVSYEQYF.